The present entry profiles one T cell receptor (beta chain) with its context. Contact with a PCR-confirmed or clinician-diagnosed COVID-19 case occurred within 2 weeks of entry. This sample was taken from a study of blood T cell repertoires in COVID-19. Method: immunoSEQ multiplex PCR; TCRdb's copy keeps in-frame clones and lacks some. The sample records about 250,000 clones, roughly 88% being singletons. The clonotype originates from a woman aged 35 to 49 who had been exposed to COVID-19. Sequencing was done on a sample of PBMCs or T cells enriched from blood (not recorded which).

CDR3 sequence reads: CASSSHRDLYEQYF. The CDR3, as DNA: TGTGCCAGCAGCAGCCACAGGGATCTCTACGAGCAGTACTTC. The chain carries TRBV21-1 and TRBJ2-7; the table names TRBD1, a call not compared with the DNA. TRBV21-1 is designated a pseudogene. The CDR3 sequence is 14 residues long.